This T cell receptor beta chain was identified during a study of T cell repertoires in cytomegalovirus infection. Germline loops: CDR1 SGHVS, CDR2 FNYEAQ. This CDR3 comprises 15 residues. The V gene lost 4 bases and the J gene lost 5 bases, with 15 bases spanning the gap. As to this clonotype: Its matching antigen is unknown.

TCRdb re-derived calls from the reads in MiXCR, one entry per CDR3 protein. The sample gives 640,000 or so distinct CDR3 sequences, 33% of which show up once; 18% is in the top ten. The rearrangement links TRBV7-6 to TRBJ1-5; TRBD1 might be the D (6 bases). This clonotype originated in a human donor in good health (CMV status not recorded). Some clones in this sample may be carry-over from other donors' samples. The source material was cultured PBMCs, sampled from culture after CMV antigen stimulation. CDR3 sequence reads: CASSSLGEGDQPQHF. The CDR3 nucleotides are TGTGCCAGCAGCTCCCTAGGGGAGGGGGATCAGCCCCAGCATTTT.